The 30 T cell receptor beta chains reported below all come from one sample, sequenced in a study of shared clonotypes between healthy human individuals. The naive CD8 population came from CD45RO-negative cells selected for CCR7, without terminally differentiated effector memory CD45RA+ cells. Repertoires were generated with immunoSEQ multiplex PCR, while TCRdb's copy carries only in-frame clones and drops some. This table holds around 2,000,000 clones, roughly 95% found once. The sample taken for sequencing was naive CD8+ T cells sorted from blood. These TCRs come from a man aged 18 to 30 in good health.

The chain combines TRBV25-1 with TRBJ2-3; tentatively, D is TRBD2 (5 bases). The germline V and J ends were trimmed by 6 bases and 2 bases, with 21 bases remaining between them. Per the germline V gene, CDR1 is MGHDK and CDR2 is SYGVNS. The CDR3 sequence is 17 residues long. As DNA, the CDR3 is TGTGCCAGCAGGGCCTTATGGGGAGCTGATTTCACAGATACGCAGTATTTT. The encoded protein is CASRALWGADFTDTQYF.

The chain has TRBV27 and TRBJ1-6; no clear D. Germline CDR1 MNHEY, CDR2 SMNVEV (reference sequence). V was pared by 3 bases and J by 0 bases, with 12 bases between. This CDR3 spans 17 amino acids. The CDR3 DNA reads TGTGCCAGCAGTTTGGGCGGATCTAGCTCCTATAATTCACCCCTCCACTTT. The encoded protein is CASSLGGSSSYNSPLHF.

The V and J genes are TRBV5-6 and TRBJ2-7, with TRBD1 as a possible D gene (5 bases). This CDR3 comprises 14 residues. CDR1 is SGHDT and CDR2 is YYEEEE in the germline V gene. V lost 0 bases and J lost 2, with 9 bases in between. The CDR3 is CASSLAVQAYEQYF. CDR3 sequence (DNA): TGTGCCAGCAGCTTGGCCGTACAGGCCTACGAGCAGTACTTC.

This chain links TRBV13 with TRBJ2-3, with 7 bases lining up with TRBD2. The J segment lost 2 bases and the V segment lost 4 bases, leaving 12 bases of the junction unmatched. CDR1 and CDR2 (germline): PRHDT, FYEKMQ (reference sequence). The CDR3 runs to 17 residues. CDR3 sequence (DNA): TGTGCCAGCAGCTCGCTCATTACGGGGGGTCACACAGATACGCAGTATTTT. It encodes CASSSLITGGHTDTQYF.

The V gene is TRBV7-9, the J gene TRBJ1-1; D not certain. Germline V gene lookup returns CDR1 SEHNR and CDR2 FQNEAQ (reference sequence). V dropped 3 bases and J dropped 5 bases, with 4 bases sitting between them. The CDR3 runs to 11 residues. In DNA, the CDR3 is TGTGCCAGCAGCTTCGAAACTGAAGCTTTCTTT. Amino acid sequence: CASSFETEAFF. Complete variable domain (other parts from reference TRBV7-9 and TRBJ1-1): DTGVSQNPRHKITKRGQNVTFRCDPISEHNRLYWYRQTLGQGPEFLTYFQNEAQLEKSRLLSDRFSAERPKGSFSTLEIQRTEQGDSAMYLCASSFETEAFFGQGTRLTVV.

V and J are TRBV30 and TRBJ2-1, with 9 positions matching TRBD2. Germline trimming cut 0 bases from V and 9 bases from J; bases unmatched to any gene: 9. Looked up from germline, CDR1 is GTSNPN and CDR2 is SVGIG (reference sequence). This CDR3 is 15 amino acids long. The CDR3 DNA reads TGTGCCTGGAGTGTCGGGACTAGCTCGGACGTTGAGCAGTTCTTC. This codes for CAWSVGTSSDVEQFF.

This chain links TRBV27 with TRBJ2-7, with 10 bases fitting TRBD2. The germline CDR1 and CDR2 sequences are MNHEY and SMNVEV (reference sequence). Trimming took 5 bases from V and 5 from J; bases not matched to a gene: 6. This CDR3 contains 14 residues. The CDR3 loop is CASSDPGLANEQYF. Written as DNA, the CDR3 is TGTGCCAGCAGTGACCCGGGACTAGCGAACGAGCAGTACTTC.

The CDR3 region has the DNA TGTGCCAGCAGTGGGGACGCCTCGGGTAATGAAAAACTGTTTTTT. Translated, it gives CASSGDASGNEKLFF. This chain connects TRBV6-5 to TRBJ1-4, with D tentatively TRBD1 (5 bases). Germline loops: CDR1 MNHEY, CDR2 SVGAGI. The V gene lost 5 bases and the J gene lost 4 bases, with 14 bases spanning the gap. The CDR3 contains 15 residues.

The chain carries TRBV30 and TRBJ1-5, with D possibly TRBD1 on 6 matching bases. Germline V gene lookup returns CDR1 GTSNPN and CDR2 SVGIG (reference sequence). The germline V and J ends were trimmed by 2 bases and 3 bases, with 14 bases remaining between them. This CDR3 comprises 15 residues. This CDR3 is CAWSSGALSNQPQHF. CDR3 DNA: TGTGCCTGGAGTTCAGGGGCCCTGTCCAATCAGCCCCAGCATTTT.

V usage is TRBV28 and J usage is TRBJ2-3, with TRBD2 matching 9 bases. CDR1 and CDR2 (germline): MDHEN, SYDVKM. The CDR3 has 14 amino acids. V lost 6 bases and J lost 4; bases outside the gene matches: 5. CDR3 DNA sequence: TGTGCCAGCAGGATAGCGGGGGCCTCAGATACGCAGTATTTT. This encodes CASRIAGASDTQYF.

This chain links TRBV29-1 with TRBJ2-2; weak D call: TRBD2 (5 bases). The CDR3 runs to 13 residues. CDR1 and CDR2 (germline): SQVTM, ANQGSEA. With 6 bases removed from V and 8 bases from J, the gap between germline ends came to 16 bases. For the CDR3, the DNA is TGCAGCGTAAGACGGGAACACGGAGGGGAGCTGTTTTTT. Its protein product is CSVRREHGGELFF.

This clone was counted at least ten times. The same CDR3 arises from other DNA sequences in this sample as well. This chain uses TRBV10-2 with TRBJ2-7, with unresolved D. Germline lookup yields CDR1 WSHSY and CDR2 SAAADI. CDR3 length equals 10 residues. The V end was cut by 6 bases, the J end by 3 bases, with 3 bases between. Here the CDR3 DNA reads TGCGCCAGCAGGGACTACGAGCAGTACTTC. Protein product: CASRDYEQYF.

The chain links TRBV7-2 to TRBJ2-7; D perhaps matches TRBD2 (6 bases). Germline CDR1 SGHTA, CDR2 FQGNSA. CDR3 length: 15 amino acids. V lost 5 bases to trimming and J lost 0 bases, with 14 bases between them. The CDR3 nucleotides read TGTGCCAGCAGCCCGACTAGTAGTGGCTCCTACGAGCAGTACTTC. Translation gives CASSPTSSGSYEQYF.

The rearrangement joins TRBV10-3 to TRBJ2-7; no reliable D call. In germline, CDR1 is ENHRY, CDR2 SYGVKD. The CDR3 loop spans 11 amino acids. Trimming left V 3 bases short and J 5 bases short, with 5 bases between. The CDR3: CAISDLDEQYF. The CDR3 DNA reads TGTGCCATCAGTGATCTTGACGAGCAGTACTTC.

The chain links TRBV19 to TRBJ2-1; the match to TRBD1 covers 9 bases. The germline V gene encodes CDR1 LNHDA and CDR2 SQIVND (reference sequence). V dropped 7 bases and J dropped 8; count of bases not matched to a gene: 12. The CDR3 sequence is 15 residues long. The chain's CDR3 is CASTPPGQGYDEQFF. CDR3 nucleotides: TGTGCCAGTACCCCACCGGGACAGGGATACGATGAGCAGTTCTTC.

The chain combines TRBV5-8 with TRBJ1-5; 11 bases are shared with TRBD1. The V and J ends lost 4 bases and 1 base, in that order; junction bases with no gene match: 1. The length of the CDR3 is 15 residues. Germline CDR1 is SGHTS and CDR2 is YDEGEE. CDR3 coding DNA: TGTGCCAGCAGCAGGACAGGGGGCAGCAATCAGCCCCAGCATTTT. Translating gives CASSRTGGSNQPQHF.

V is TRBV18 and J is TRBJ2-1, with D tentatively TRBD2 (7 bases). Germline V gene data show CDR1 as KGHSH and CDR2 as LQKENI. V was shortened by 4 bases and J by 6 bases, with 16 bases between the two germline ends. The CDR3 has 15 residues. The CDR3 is CASSLGRGPANEQFF. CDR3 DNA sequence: TGTGCCAGCTCACTGGGGCGGGGGCCCGCCAATGAGCAGTTCTTC.

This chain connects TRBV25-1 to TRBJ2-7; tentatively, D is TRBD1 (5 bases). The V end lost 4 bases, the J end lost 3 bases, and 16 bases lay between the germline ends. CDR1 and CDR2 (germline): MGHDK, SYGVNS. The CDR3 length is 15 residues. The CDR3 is CASSVSRDSVYEQYF. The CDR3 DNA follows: TGTGCCAGCAGTGTTTCCCGAGACAGCGTCTACGAGCAGTACTTC.

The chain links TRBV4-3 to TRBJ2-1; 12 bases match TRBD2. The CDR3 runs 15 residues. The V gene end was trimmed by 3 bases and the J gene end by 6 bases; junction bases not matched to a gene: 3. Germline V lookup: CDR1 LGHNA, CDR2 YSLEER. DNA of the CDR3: TGCGCCAGCAGCCACCTACTAGCGGGGGGCAATGAGCAGTTCTTC. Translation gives CASSHLLAGGNEQFF.

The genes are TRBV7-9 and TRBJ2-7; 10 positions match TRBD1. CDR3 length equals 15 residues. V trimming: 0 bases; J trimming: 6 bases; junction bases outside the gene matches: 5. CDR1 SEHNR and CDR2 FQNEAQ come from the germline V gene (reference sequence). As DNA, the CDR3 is TGTGCCAGCAGCTTAGCGGGGGACAGGGGAGGCGAGCAGTACTTC. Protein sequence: CASSLAGDRGGEQYF.

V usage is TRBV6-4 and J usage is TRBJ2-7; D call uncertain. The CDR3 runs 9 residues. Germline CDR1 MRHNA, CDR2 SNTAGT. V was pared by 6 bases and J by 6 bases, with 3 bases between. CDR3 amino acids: CASRCEQYF. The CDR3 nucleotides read TGTGCCAGCAGGTGCGAGCAGTACTTC.

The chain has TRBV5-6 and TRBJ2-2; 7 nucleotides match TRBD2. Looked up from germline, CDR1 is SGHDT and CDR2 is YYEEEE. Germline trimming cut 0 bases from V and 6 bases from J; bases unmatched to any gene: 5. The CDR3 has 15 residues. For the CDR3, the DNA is TGTGCCAGCAGCTTGGATCTTCGGGAGGCCGGGGAGCTGTTTTTT. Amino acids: CASSLDLREAGELFF.

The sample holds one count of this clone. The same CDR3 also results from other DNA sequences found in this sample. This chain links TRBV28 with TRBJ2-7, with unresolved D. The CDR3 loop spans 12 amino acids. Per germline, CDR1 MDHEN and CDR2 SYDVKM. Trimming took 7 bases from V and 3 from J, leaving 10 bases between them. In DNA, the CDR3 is TGTGCCAGCACCCTAGGTGGCTACGAGCAGTACTTC. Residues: CASTLGGYEQYF.

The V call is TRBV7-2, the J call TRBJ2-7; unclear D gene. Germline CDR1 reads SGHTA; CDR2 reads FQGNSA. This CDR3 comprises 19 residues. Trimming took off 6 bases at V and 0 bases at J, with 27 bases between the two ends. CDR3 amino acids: CASSATSTPKSYSSYEQYF. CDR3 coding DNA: TGTGCCAGCAGTGCAACATCAACCCCAAAATCTTATAGCTCCTACGAGCAGTACTTC.

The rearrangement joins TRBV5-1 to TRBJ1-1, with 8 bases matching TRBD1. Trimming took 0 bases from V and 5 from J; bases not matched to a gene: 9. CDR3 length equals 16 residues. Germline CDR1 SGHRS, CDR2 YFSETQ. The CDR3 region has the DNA TGCGCCAGCAGCTTGGATCCGACAGGGGTGGGTACTGAAGCTTTCTTT. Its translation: CASSLDPTGVGTEAFF.

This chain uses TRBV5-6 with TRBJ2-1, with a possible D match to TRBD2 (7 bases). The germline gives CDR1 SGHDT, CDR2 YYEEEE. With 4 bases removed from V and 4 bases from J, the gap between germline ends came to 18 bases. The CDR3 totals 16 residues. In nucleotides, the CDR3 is TGTGCCAGCAGCCCGAGGGGGGACTACCTTTACAATGAGCAGTTCTTC. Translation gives CASSPRGDYLYNEQFF.

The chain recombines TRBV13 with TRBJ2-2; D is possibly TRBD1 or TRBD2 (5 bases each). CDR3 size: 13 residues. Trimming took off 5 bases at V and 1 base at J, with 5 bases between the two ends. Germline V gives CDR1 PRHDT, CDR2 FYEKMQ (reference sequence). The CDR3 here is CASSGGNTGELFF. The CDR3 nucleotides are TGTGCCAGCAGCGGGGGGAACACCGGGGAGCTGTTTTTT.

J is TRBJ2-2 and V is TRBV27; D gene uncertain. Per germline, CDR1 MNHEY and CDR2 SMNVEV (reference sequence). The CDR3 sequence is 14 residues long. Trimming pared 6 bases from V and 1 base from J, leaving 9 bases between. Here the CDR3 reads CASRPGWNTGELFF. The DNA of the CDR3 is TGTGCCAGCAGGCCGGGTTGGAACACCGGGGAGCTGTTTTTT.

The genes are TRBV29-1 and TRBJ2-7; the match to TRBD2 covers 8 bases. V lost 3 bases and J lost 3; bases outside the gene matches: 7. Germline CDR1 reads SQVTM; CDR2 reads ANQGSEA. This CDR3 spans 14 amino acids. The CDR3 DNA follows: TGCAGCGTTGATGGGGCGGGAGGTAACTACGAGCAGTACTTC. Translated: CSVDGAGGNYEQYF.

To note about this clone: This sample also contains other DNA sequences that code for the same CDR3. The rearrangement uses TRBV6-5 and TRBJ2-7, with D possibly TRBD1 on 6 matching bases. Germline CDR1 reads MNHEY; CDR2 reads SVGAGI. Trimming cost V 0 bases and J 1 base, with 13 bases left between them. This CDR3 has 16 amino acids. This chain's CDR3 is CASSYSTGQRSYEQYF. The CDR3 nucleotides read TGTGCCAGCAGTTACTCGACCGGACAGAGGTCCTACGAGCAGTACTTC.